This T cell receptor (beta chain) was found in a study of CD8 T cells in ankylosing spondylitis. Findings and caveats of the study: A TCR beta motif of about 8 highly homologous variants appeared characteristic of ankylosing spondylitis blood. Those disease-linked clones were CD8+; they were also relatively rare in peripheral blood.

Germline V gives CDR1 MNHEY, CDR2 SVGEGT. Trimming stripped 4 bases from V and 6 bases from J, with 12 bases between. The CDR3 is 13 residues long. Libraries of TCR beta came from quantitative 5'-RACE with molecular barcodes. One entry per CDR3 protein, called by TCRdb with MiXCR from the 5' RACE reads. The sample shows over 700,000 distinct CDR3 sequences, under 20% of them seen only once. This clonotype was counted many times. The antigen is not known. The sequenced material came from blood, either unsorted or a sorted T cell fraction (not recorded which). This chain joins TRBV6-2 or TRBV6-3 and TRBJ1-1, with a weak D call TRBD1 (5 bases). The TCR comes from a male donor with ankylosing spondylitis. The CDR3 here is CASSSGTAPEAFF. CDR3 sequence (DNA): TGTGCCAGCAGTTCCGGGACCGCGCCTGAAGCTTTCTTT.